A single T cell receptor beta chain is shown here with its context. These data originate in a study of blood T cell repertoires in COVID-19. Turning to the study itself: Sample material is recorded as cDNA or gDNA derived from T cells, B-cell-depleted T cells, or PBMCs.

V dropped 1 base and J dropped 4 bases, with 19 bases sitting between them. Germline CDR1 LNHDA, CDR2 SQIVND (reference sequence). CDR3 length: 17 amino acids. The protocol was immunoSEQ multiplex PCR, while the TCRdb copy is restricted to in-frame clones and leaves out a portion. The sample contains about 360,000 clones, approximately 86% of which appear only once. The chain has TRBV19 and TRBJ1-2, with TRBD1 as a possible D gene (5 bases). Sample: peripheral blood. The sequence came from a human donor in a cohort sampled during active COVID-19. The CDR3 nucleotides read TGTGCCAGTAGTATAGGCGGGACTGCCGTTAACCTCTATGGCTACACCTTC. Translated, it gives CASSIGGTAVNLYGYTF.